This TCR beta chain was identified in a study of beta chain features in type 1 diabetes (dated by TCRdb to the late 2010s). Study-level background: Patients and healthy donors did not differ in mean age, gender distribution, total cell number or subset yield. A total of over 90,000,000 sorted cells were examined across all samples, and a strong correlation was observed between cell number per subset and RNA yield. In the study, TCRB repertoires of sorted circulating CD4+ T cell subsets from recently diagnosed type 1 diabetes patients were compared with those of matched healthy donors. Whereas all 30 or so donors provided naive and central memory subsets, regulatory and stem cell-like memory subsets were isolated from just 8 patients and about eight healthy donors.

Broad study findings and their caveats: Shorter templates might be favored by PCR, yet because patient and control samples were amplified and corrected together, any such skew would affect both groups equally. Fewer insertions and more nucleotide deletions at VDJ recombination sites were observed in patients with type 1 diabetes, implying thymic rearrangement abnormalities. Because the HLA sub-analyses included only small numbers of individuals, any influence of HLA type on TCRB rearrangement was left unresolved. Type 1 diabetes patients showed a moderate but significant shortening of TCRB CDR3 length in all four CD4+ subsets. Naive, central memory and regulatory TCRB repertoires appeared more similar among patients than among healthy donors. Because cDNA was sequenced instead of genomic DNA, activated cells with high expression could be over-represented, although the groups did not differ in activation or CD3 levels.

The CDR3, from cysteine to phenylalanine, totals 15 residues. Kept here is only the CDR3 DNA, which spans 45 bases and is read in frame from base 1. V and J are truncated by 0 bases and 3 bases respectively, leaving an intervening sequence of 12 bases. The germline V gene gives CDR1 as SGDLS and CDR2 as YYNGEE. With respect to this clone: This clone's antigen is unknown. No qualities accompany the bases; no much larger clone lies one base away.

The entire isolated RNA was reverse transcribed using the High Capacity cDNA Reverse Transcription Kit, and thus expressed TCRB transcripts were sequenced. Deep immunoSEQ sequencing was applied to naive, central memory and regulatory T cell samples, giving an average of roughly 3.5 million total reads per sample. Sorted cells were lysed in RLT buffer, and RNA was extracted using DNase-treated RNeasy Micro or Mini kits according to cell number. To prevent cross-contamination, each cell subset was processed individually, whereas patient and healthy donor samples were processed jointly. The immunoSEQ multiplex PCR was used to amplify TCRB sequences from cDNA, yielding 87-bp fragments that span the CDR3 region. The amplicons were sequenced using the Illumina HiSeq platform. The published analysis was carried out like this. PCR bias was computationally corrected using synthetic template baselines, reads within Hamming distance 2 were collapsed, and singletons that could not be merged were discarded. By aligning reads against IMGT, V, D and J genes, CDR3 length, and insertions or deletions at six rearrangement sites were assigned. Within each subset, clonotype counts were normalized to sorted cell number, after which true diversity and Gini coefficients were computed with the tcR R package. The overlap coefficient, calculated on TCRB nucleotide sequences, was used to quantify repertoire sharing. As a proxy for the pre-selection repertoire, out-of-frame TCRB sequences from naive cells were analyzed. The table was pulled from immuneACCESS by TCRdb, which kept in-frame rearrangements only. Such tables lose some clones; where checked, under half of the loss comes from unresolved V genes, and the rest has no known cause. D and trimming were read from the DNA, whereas the V and J calls and clone size are those reported in that table. The sample table holds over 200,000 clones, of which roughly a tenth were seen once. The ten top clones hold around 0.015% of the sample.

Each donor gave one peripheral blood draw, roughly 110 mL on average, collected into heparinised tubes. Using a panel that included CD45RO, CCR7, CD25, CD127, CD95 and CD27, naive, central memory, regulatory and stem cell-like memory CD4+ T cells were sorted on a BD FACSAria II. Purity was above 95% for every sorted population. PBMCs were isolated immediately by Lymphoprep density gradient centrifugation and stained directly without culture. Samples were stained and sorted in pairs, with one healthy donor and one patient per experiment, so that batch effects were minimized. The clonotype was recovered from a man aged 25 to 45 with type 1 diabetes. The sample was naive CD4+ T cells from blood. The sample's cell subset or site label, in plain terms: true naive CD4+ T cells. The chain joins TRBV9 to TRBJ1-1; no D segment can be confidently identified. The CDR3 region reads CASSVVGGLYTEAFF. The nucleotides read TGTGCCAGCAGCGTAGTAGGAGGGCTATACACTGAAGCTTTCTTT.